The subject of this entry is one T cell receptor beta chain. Its target is unknown. Trimming stripped 9 bases from V and 2 bases from J, with 17 bases between. The CDR3 covers 16 residues. Germline loops: CDR1 KGHSH, CDR2 LQKENI. The sample belongs to a study of cytomegalovirus exposure and HLA in healthy donors. Study conclusions and caveats: Excluded were some V segments that proved indistinguishable, including TRBV6-2 and TRBV6-3. A later analysis reportedly found that, within productive TCRs, an Asian-associated ancestry cluster had fewer N-insertions than the mean observed across the approximately 660 donors. Presence/absence analyses rested on an assumption that sequencing depth was roughly uniform across donors. CMV antigen specificity of three CMV-associated chains was confirmed in vitro.

The PCR had 60 Vbeta and 13 Jbeta primers. Clones were read by immunoSEQ multiplex PCR, and TCRdb kept only the in-frame ones, dropping some. The sample includes about 180,000 clones, approximately 78% seen only once; the top ten take approximately 2.4%. The clonotype comes from a male donor in good health and CMV-seronegative. Sequencing was carried out using PBMCs. The chain uses TRBV18 and TRBJ2-6, with D perhaps matching TRBD1 (6 bases). The chain's CDR3 is CASSRARGTGANVLTF. DNA of the CDR3: TGTGCCAGTTCGCGCGCCAGGGGAACTGGGGCCAACGTCCTGACTTTC.